These 15 T cell receptor beta chains originate from one sample sequenced in a study of CD8 T cells in Susac syndrome. The RNA, about 0.45 to 1 ug, was put through reverse transcription using random hexamers. TCRdb re-derived calls from the immunoSEQ multiplex PCR reads in MiXCR, one entry per CDR3 protein. The repertoire holds 50,000 to 60,000 distinct CDR3 sequences, with about 92% as singletons. The sequencing input was CD8+ T cells from PBMCs. These receptors all stem from a human donor in good health.

J is TRBJ2-3 and V is TRBV28; D might be TRBD1 or TRBD2, each matching 6 bases. The CDR3 is made up of 18 amino acids. Trimming removed 6 bases at V and 2 bases at J, with 24 bases between. CDR1 is MDHEN and CDR2 is SYDVKM in the germline V gene. Here the CDR3 reads CASRGGEDGRWDTDTQYF. CDR3 coding DNA: TGTGCCAGCAGGGGGGGCGAGGACGGCCGATGGGACACAGATACGCAGTATTTT.

This chain joins TRBV4-1 and TRBJ1-2; D possibly corresponds to TRBD1 (5 bases). V gave up 4 bases and J gave up 10 bases, with 22 bases separating them. The length of the CDR3 is 15 residues. The germline V gene encodes CDR1 MGHRA and CDR2 YSYEKL. CDR3 in DNA: TGCGCCAGCAGCCCCAAGGCAGGGACCGGGATTGACTACACCTTC. It codes for CASSPKAGTGIDYTF.

V usage is TRBV28 and J usage is TRBJ1-1; unclear D gene. Germline values: CDR1 MDHEN, CDR2 SYDVKM. V was clipped by 1 base and J by 0 bases, with 12 bases between them. The CDR3 extends over 16 amino acids. The CDR3 coding sequence is TGTGCCAGCAGTTTATTCCTCGAAGGGTTGAACACTGAAGCTTTCTTT. Its protein is CASSLFLEGLNTEAFF.

CDR3 DNA: TGTGCCAGCAGTTACGTGGCCCAAGCGGCCAGGGGAACTAATGAAAAACTGTTTTTT. Translated: CASSYVAQAARGTNEKLFF. This chain uses TRBV6-5 with TRBJ1-4, with a possible D match to TRBD1 (6 bases). The CDR3 loop spans 19 amino acids. In germline, CDR1 is MNHEY, CDR2 SVGAGI. V lost 2 bases and J 1 base, leaving 20 bases between the germline ends.

The J gene is TRBJ2-3, the V gene TRBV6-5, with TRBD2 matching 7 bases. After removal of 10 bases from V and 5 bases from J, the junction contained 3 bases not matched to a gene. CDR3 length: 11 residues. Germline values: CDR1 MNHEY, CDR2 SVGAGI. The CDR3 DNA follows: TGTGCCACCTGGGGGGGAGATACGCAGTATTTT. Its protein is CATWGGDTQYF.

The J gene is TRBJ2-3, the V gene TRBV7-8; 11 bases map to TRBD2. Trimming took 5 bases from V and 2 from J; bases not matched to a gene: 9. Germline assignment: CDR1 SGHVS and CDR2 FQNEAQ. There are 17 residues in the CDR3. For the CDR3, the DNA is TGTGCCAGCAGCCCCTCTTTAGCGGGGGGGACCACAGATACGCAGTATTTT. It encodes CASSPSLAGGTTDTQYF.

This sequence joins TRBV5-1 and TRBJ2-3; tentatively, D is TRBD1 (5 bases). There are 17 residues in the CDR3. Germline loops: CDR1 SGHRS, CDR2 YFSETQ. V was pared by 2 bases and J by 2 bases, with 18 bases between. The CDR3 region is CASSLRTTWVDTDTQYF. For the CDR3, the DNA is TGCGCCAGCAGCTTAAGGACAACCTGGGTGGACACAGATACGCAGTATTTT.

This clonotype occurred once. The chain joins TRBV10-3 to TRBJ2-3, with 7 bases identical to TRBD2. V gave up 8 bases and J gave up 4 bases; unmatched junction bases: 9. This CDR3 region has 14 residues. CDR1 ENHRY and CDR2 SYGVKD come from the germline V gene. CDR3 nucleotides: TGTGCCATCGCTAGCGGAGGGGCCCCAGATACGCAGTATTTT. Protein sequence: CAIASGGAPDTQYF.

The chain uses TRBV5-5 and TRBJ2-1, with D possibly called TRBD1 or TRBD2 (6 bases each). This CDR3 is built from 17 residues. CDR1 SGHKS and CDR2 YYEKEE come from the germline V gene (reference sequence). V gave up 6 bases and J gave up 6 bases, with 25 bases separating them. CDR3 loop: CASTLGGRQSYGNEQFF. CDR3 DNA: TGTGCCAGCACTTTGGGGGGCCGGCAATCTTACGGCAATGAGCAGTTCTTC.

The chain carries TRBV9 and TRBJ2-3, with TRBD2 as a possible D gene (5 bases). V gave up 0 bases and J gave up 6 bases, with 17 bases separating them. Germline assignment: CDR1 SGDLS and CDR2 YYNGEE. The CDR3 totals 16 residues. Here the CDR3 reads CASSVVGAASRDTQYF. The CDR3 DNA follows: TGTGCCAGCAGCGTAGTAGGAGCGGCTAGTCGGGATACGCAGTATTTT.

V and J are TRBV20-1 and TRBJ1-5; no clear D. The CDR3 has 13 amino acids. Germline V gives CDR1 DFQATT, CDR2 SNEGSKA (reference sequence). With 4 bases removed from V and 0 bases from J, the gap between germline ends came to 7 bases. CDR3 amino acids: CSAMGYSNQPQHF. CDR3 nucleotides: TGCAGTGCTATGGGTTATAGCAATCAGCCCCAGCATTTT.

Regarding this clonotype: Relative to the germline gene, one junction end is altered; a read error may explain this. The chain employs TRBV11-2 and TRBJ1-5, with 7 positions matching TRBD1. Germline V gene sequence: CDR1 SGHAT, CDR2 FQNNGV. The CDR3 has 16 residues. CDR3: CAPGETGPGPNQPQHF. Here the CDR3 DNA reads TGTGCCCCGGGGGAGACAGGGCCGGGGCCAAATCAACCCCAGCATTTT.

The genes are TRBV5-1 and TRBJ2-7; D is perhaps TRBD1 (6 bases). The V gene's germline CDR1 is SGHRS and CDR2 YFSETQ. The CDR3 totals 14 residues. The ends were cut back, 0 bases at V and 2 bases at J, with 9 bases in the middle. CDR3 nucleotides: TGCGCCAGCAGCTTGGGGACAGTGACCTACGAGCAGTACTTC. Residues: CASSLGTVTYEQYF.

This chain joins TRBV7-9 and TRBJ2-7; no definite D call. The V and J ends lost 6 bases and 3 bases respectively, with 18 bases between them. The length of the CDR3 is 15 residues. The V gene's germline CDR1 is SEHNR and CDR2 FQNEAQ (reference sequence). The CDR3 here is CASSPDERNRYEQYF. In DNA form, the CDR3 reads TGTGCCAGCAGTCCCGACGAGAGGAACCGCTACGAGCAGTACTTC.

The CDR3 DNA sequence: TGCAGCGTTTTAGGACTAGCAACCGGGGAGCTGTTTTTT. Translated: CSVLGLATGELFF. The gene calls are TRBV29-1 and TRBJ2-2, with TRBD2 identical over 8 bases. V dropped 5 bases and J dropped 5; count of bases not matched to a gene: 4. Germline-derived CDR1 and CDR2 are SQVTM and ANQGSEA. The CDR3 has 13 residues.